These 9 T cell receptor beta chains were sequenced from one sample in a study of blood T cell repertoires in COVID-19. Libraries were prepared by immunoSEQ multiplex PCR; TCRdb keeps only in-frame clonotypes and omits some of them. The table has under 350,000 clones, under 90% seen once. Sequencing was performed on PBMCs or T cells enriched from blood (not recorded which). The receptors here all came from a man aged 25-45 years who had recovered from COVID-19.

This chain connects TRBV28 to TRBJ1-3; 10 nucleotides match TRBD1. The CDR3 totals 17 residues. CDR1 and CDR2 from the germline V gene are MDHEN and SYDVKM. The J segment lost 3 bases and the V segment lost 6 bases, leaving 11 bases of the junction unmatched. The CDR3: CASSNSDRGLLGNTIYF. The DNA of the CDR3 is TGTGCCAGCAGCAACTCGGACAGGGGGTTACTTGGAAACACCATATATTTT.

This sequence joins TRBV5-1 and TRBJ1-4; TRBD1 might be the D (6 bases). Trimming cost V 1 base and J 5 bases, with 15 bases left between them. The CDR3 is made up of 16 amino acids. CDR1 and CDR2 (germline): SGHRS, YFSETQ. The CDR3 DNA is TGCGCCAGCAGCTTGTCCTCCGGGACATCGAATGAAAAACTGTTTTTT. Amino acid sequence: CASSLSSGTSNEKLFF. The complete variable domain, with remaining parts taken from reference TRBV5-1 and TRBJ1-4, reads KAGVTQTPRYLIKTRGQQVTLSCSPISGHRSVSWYQQTPGQGLQFLFEYFSETQRNKGNFPGRFSGRQFSNSRSEMNVSTLELGDSALYLCASSLSSGTSNEKLFFGSGTQLSVL.

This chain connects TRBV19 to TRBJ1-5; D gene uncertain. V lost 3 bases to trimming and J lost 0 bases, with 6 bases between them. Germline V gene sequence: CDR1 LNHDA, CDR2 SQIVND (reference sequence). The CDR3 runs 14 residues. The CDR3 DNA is TGTGCCAGTAGTATTGAGGATAGCAATCAGCCCCAGCATTTT. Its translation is CASSIEDSNQPQHF.

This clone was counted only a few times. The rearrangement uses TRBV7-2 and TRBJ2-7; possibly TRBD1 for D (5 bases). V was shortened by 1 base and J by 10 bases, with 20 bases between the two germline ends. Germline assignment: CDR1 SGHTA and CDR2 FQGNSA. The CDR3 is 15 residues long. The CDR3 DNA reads TGTGCCAGCAGCTTAGACAGGACGGCACTACGAGACCAGTACTTC. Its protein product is CASSLDRTALRDQYF.

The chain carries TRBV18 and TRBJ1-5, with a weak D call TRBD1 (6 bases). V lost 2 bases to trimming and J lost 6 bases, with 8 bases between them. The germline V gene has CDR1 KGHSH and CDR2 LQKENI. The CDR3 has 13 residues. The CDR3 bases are TGTGCCAGCTCACCAACAGGGACTCAGCCCCAGCATTTT. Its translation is CASSPTGTQPQHF.

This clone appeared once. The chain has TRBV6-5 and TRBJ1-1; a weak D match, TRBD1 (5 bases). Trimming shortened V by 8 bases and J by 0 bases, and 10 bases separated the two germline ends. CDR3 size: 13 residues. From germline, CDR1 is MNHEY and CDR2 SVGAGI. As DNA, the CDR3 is TGTGCCAGCTTGCCGGGGGTGAACACTGAAGCTTTCTTT. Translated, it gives CASLPGVNTEAFF.

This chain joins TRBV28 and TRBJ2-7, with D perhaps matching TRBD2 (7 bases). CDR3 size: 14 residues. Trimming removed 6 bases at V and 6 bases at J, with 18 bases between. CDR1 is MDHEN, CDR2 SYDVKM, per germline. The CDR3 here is CASSLSLGGGEQYF. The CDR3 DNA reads TGTGCCAGCAGCTTGAGTTTAGGGGGGGGCGAGCAGTACTTC.

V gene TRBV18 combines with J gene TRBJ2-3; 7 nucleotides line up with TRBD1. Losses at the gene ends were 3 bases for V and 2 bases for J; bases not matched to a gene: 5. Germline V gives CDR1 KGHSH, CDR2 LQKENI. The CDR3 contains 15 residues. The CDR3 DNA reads TGTGCCAGCTCACCCAGGGACAGAAACACAGATACGCAGTATTTT. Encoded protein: CASSPRDRNTDTQYF.

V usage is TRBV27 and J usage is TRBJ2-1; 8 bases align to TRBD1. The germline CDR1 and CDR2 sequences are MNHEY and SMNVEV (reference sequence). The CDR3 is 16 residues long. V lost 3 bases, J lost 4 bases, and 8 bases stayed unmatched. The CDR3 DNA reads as TGTGCCAGCAGTTTGCTCGGGACAGGCAATTACAATGAGCAGTTCTTC. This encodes CASSLLGTGNYNEQFF.